These T cell receptor beta chains were read from a single sample in a study of blood T cell repertoires in COVID-19. The data were produced by immunoSEQ multiplex PCR, yet TCRdb's version contains in-frame clones alone and is incomplete. Among almost 250,000 clones, around 86% were seen once, and the ten largest hold about 1.7%. The material sequenced was peripheral blood. All receptors derive from an older woman who had recovered from COVID-19. CDR3s include the opening cysteine and the closing phenylalanine or tryptophan. A D gene is named only where the DNA matches it firmly. Expanded clones get a size class; other rows say once, few or many, or leave the size out.

cdr3_aa,cdr3_nt,v_call,j_call,clone_size,d_call
CASSRDRGYNTGELFF,TGTGCCAGCAGCCGGGACAGGGGTTATAACACCGGGGAGCTGTTTTTT,TRBV3-1/TRBV3-2,TRBJ2-2,-,TRBD1
CSASPLMSTDTQYF,TGCAGTGCTAGTCCCCTTATGAGCACAGATACGCAGTATTTT,TRBV20-1,TRBJ2-3,-,-
CASSFPGLASQYF,TGTGCCAGCAGCTTTCCGGGACTAGCGTCGCAGTATTTT,TRBV7-9,TRBJ2-3,few,TRBD2
CASSLMTGVNTEAFF,TGTGCCAGCAGCTTGATGACAGGGGTAAACACTGAAGCTTTCTTT,TRBV11-1,TRBJ1-1,-,TRBD1
CATSDATGDRGELFF,TGTGCCACCAGTGATGCGACAGGGGACAGAGGGGAGCTGTTTTTT,TRBV24-1,TRBJ2-2,-,TRBD1
CASSLRTGMNTEAFF,TGTGCCAGCAGCTTAAGGACAGGGATGAACACTGAAGCTTTCTTT,TRBV11-1,TRBJ1-1,-,TRBD1
CATSRVTGINQPQHF,TGTGCCACCAGCAGAGTTACAGGCATCAATCAGCCCCAGCATTTT,TRBV15,TRBJ1-5,-,-
CASGQGYGNQPQHF,TGTGCCAGCGGACAGGGGTACGGCAATCAGCCCCAGCATTTT,TRBV2,TRBJ1-5,-,TRBD1
CASSFAGQDGYTF,TGTGCCAGCAGCTTTGCGGGACAGGATGGCTACACCTTC,TRBV7-3,TRBJ1-2,-,TRBD1
CATSDPRTGGYRYTF,TGTGCCACCAGTGACCCGCGGACAGGGGGCTATCGCTACACCTTC,TRBV24-1,TRBJ1-2,-,TRBD1
CASSHRQGNAEAFF,TGTGCCAGCAGCCACCGACAGGGGAACGCTGAAGCTTTCTTT,TRBV3-1/TRBV3-2,TRBJ1-1,-,TRBD1
CATRLAGTDTQYF,TGTGCCACACGACTAGCGGGGACAGATACGCAGTATTTT,TRBV27,TRBJ2-3,-,TRBD2
CASSVERGNTEAFF,TGTGCCAGCAGTGTGGAGCGGGGTAACACTGAAGCTTTCTTT,TRBV2,TRBJ1-1,-,-
CSASGTESNQPQHF,TGCAGTGCTAGTGGCACAGAGAGCAATCAGCCCCAGCATTTT,TRBV20-1,TRBJ1-5,-,-
CASSLRVAGGRGLRGINQPQHF,TGTGCTAGCAGCTTACGCGTCGCGGGAGGACGTGGCCTGAGGGGAATCAATCAGCCCCAGCATTTT,TRBV7-7,TRBJ1-5,-,-
CASSEGLASNIQYF,TGTGCCAGCAGCGAGGGACTAGCTTCGAACATTCAGTACTTC,TRBV9,TRBJ2-4,once,TRBD2
CASRDTGIYEQYF,TGTGCCAGCCGTGACACAGGTATCTACGAGCAGTACTTC,TRBV28,TRBJ2-7,once,-
CASSSPRAGGYGYTF,TGTGCCAGCAGTTCCCCCCGTGCAGGGGGCTATGGCTACACCTTC,TRBV6-5,TRBJ1-2,-,TRBD1
CASSLVDRGHEQYF,TGTGCCAGCAGCTTGGTCGACAGGGGACACGAGCAGTACTTC,TRBV5-8,TRBJ2-7,-,TRBD1
CASTGTGVDQPQHF,TGTGCCAGCACGGGGACAGGGGTGGATCAGCCCCAGCATTTT,TRBV2,TRBJ1-5,-,TRBD1
CASRQGAEAFF,TGTGCCAGCAGACAGGGGGCTGAAGCTTTCTTT,TRBV25-1,TRBJ1-1,-,TRBD1
CASSSAGQGYGYTF,TGTGCCAGCAGTTCGGCGGGACAGGGGTATGGCTACACCTTC,TRBV14,TRBJ1-2,-,TRBD1